This T cell receptor (beta chain) emerged from a study of shared clonotypes between healthy human individuals. The table came from immunoSEQ multiplex PCR; TCRdb's copy has only in-frame clones and leaves some out. The data contain over 2 million clones, 85% to 95% of them singletons. This CDR3 is 14 amino acids long. The germline gives CDR1 LNHNV, CDR2 YYDKDF (reference sequence). V shed 3 bases and J shed 1 base, with 10 bases lying between them. V is TRBV15 and J is TRBJ2-7; possible D gene TRBD1, 5 bases. Sequenced sample: naive CD4+ T cells sorted from blood. The subset is: CD45RA+ positively selected. The receptor comes from a young man in good health. The chain's CDR3 is CATSSSRESYEQYF. As DNA, the CDR3 is TGTGCCACCAGCAGTTCCAGGGAATCCTACGAGCAGTACTTC.